This T cell receptor beta chain was captured by sequencing in a study of blood T cell repertoires in COVID-19. Trimming left V 1 base short and J 6 bases short, with 14 bases between. This CDR3 comprises 15 residues. Germline loops: CDR1 SEHNR, CDR2 FQNEAQ (reference sequence). Produced via immunoSEQ multiplex PCR; TCRdb's table is partial and in-frame only. This repertoire shows around 260,000 clones, roughly 88% found once; its top ten account for 0.87%. The chain is built from TRBV7-9 and TRBJ2-3; D unclear. Sequencing was carried out using peripheral blood. The source is a human donor with COVID-19, enrolled during active disease. The donor label of this sample is uncertain. This chain's CDR3 is CASSLDGAWVDTQYF. As DNA, the CDR3 is TGTGCCAGCAGCTTAGACGGAGCTTGGGTGGATACGCAGTATTTT. The full variable domain, completed using reference TRBV7-9 and TRBJ2-3, is DTGVSQNPRHKITKRGQNVTFRCDPISEHNRLYWYRQTLGQGPEFLTYFQNEAQLEKSRLLSDRFSAERPKGSFSTLEIQRTEQGDSAMYLCASSLDGAWVDTQYFGPGTRLTVL.